Presented here are 20 T cell receptor beta chains from one specimen sequenced in a study of shared clonotypes between healthy human individuals. The table came from immunoSEQ multiplex PCR; TCRdb's copy has only in-frame clones and leaves some out. This repertoire shows over a million clones, 75% to 85% found once; its top ten account for under 0.65%. Sequences were obtained from memory CD4+ T cells from PBMCs. As for subset: CD45RA-negative fraction. These receptors originate from a man aged 18 to 29 in good health. Some clones in this sample may be carry-over from other donors' samples.

The rearrangement uses TRBV4-3 and TRBJ2-5; D gene unclear. The germline V and J ends were trimmed by 1 base and 1 base, with 4 bases remaining between them. The CDR3 contains 13 residues. Germline CDR1 reads LGHNA; CDR2 reads YSLEER. The CDR3 sequence: CASSQGPQETQYF. Here the CDR3 DNA reads TGCGCCAGCAGCCAAGGCCCCCAAGAGACCCAGTACTTC.

Comment on this clone: The same CDR3 is also encoded by other DNA sequences in this sample. The genes are TRBV6-1 and TRBJ1-1; the D gene is possibly TRBD1 (5 bases). Germline loops: CDR1 MNHNS, CDR2 SASEGT. The CDR3 has 12 residues. Trimming removed 1 base at V and 8 bases at J, with 8 bases between. The CDR3 loop reads CASSEGGREAFF. The CDR3 bases are TGTGCCAGCAGTGAAGGGGGCAGGGAAGCTTTCTTT.

The chain couples TRBV19 to TRBJ2-7; the D gene is possibly TRBD1 (6 bases). The CDR3 is 12 residues long. V shed 6 bases and J shed 3 bases, with 9 bases lying between them. CDR1 is LNHDA, CDR2 SQIVND, per germline (reference sequence). The CDR3 DNA reads TGTGCCAGTAGAAAACAGGGCTACGAGCAGTACTTC. It is translated as CASRKQGYEQYF.

This clone has a handful of counts. Distinct nucleotide sequences in the sample also encode this CDR3. J is TRBJ2-7 and V is TRBV5-1; the D gene is possibly TRBD2 (6 bases). Trimming removed 0 bases from V and 4 bases from J, with 8 bases in between. This CDR3 spans 13 amino acids. Germline V gene data show CDR1 as SGHRS and CDR2 as YFSETQ. This CDR3 reads CASSLASDYEQYF. The DNA for the CDR3 is TGCGCCAGCAGCTTGGCTAGCGATTACGAGCAGTACTTC. Supplemented by reference TRBV5-1 and TRBJ2-7, the full variable domain reads KAGVTQTPRYLIKTRGQQVTLSCSPISGHRSVSWYQQTPGQGLQFLFEYFSETQRNKGNFPGRFSGRQFSNSRSEMNVSTLELGDSALYLCASSLASDYEQYFGPGTRLTVT.

The chain combines TRBV5-4 with TRBJ1-1; 10 positions agree with TRBD1. V lost 2 bases, J lost 5 bases, and 6 bases stayed unmatched. Germline CDR1 SGHNT, CDR2 YYREEE (reference sequence). CDR3 size: 15 residues. The CDR3 region is CASSFPGQGRTEAFF. The DNA for the CDR3 is TGTGCCAGCAGCTTCCCGGGACAGGGGAGGACTGAAGCTTTCTTT.

As to this clone: Other DNA sequences within the sample encode an identical CDR3. The rearrangement uses TRBV11-2 and TRBJ2-7; D is uncertain. Looked up from germline, CDR1 is SGHAT and CDR2 is FQNNGV. Trimming took 0 bases from V and 4 from J, leaving 4 bases between them. The CDR3 length is 12 residues. The CDR3 nucleotides read TGTGCCAGCAGCTTAGAGGGATACGAGCAGTACTTC. As protein: CASSLEGYEQYF.

Of note for this clone: At one of its ends the junction is not consistent with the germline gene, which may arise from a read error. The J gene is TRBJ2-1, the V gene TRBV7-2, with 8 bases fitting TRBD2. The CDR3 length is 15 residues. Germline CDR1 reads SGHTA; CDR2 reads FQGNSA. DNA for the CDR3: TGTGCCAGCAGCCTAGCGGGCGGACTCTACAATGAGCAGTTCTTC. It codes for CASSLAGGLYNEQFF.

V is TRBV21-1 and J is TRBJ2-3; the table's D call TRBD1 went unverified against the DNA. TRBV21-1 is a recognized pseudogene. CDR3 size: 16 residues. CDR3 sequence (DNA): TGTGCCAGCAGCAAAGGTAATAGGACAGGGACTGCTACGCAGTATTTT. The encoded protein is CASSKGNRTGTATQYF.

As regards this clone: The same CDR3 arises from other DNA sequences in this sample as well. The CDR3 protein is CASSLGPQETQYF. As DNA, the CDR3 is TGTGCCAGCAGCTTGGGACCCCAAGAGACCCAGTACTTC. This chain links TRBV7-7 with TRBJ2-5; either TRBD1 or TRBD2 may supply D (5 bases each). Germline CDR1 SSHAT, CDR2 FNYEAQ (reference sequence). The CDR3 runs to 13 residues. Trimming took off 3 bases at V and 1 base at J, with 6 bases between the two ends.

This clone was counted between two and nine times. CDR3: CASSYSGGGRTGELFF. CDR3 DNA: TGTGCCAGCAGTTACTCCGGGGGAGGGCGGACCGGGGAGCTGTTTTTT. The chain recombines TRBV6-5 with TRBJ2-2, with 7 nucleotides matching TRBD2. CDR3 length: 16 amino acids. The germline V gene has CDR1 MNHEY and CDR2 SVGAGI. V lost 0 bases and J lost 5; bases outside the gene matches: 6.

This chain connects TRBV7-9 to TRBJ2-2; no clear D gene. The CDR3 loop spans 15 amino acids. CDR1 SEHNR and CDR2 FQNEAQ come from the germline V gene (reference sequence). With 3 bases removed from V and 1 base from J, the gap between germline ends came to 9 bases. The CDR3 nucleotides are TGTGCCAGCAGCTTGTCGGCCAAGAACACCGGGGAGCTGTTTTTT. Amino acid sequence: CASSLSAKNTGELFF.

The chain joins TRBV29-1 to TRBJ2-5; a possible D gene is TRBD1 (6 bases). The DNA end is a closer match to TRBJ2-7, so the J assignment may be wrong. From germline, CDR1 is SQVTM and CDR2 ANQGSEA. This CDR3 is built from 16 residues. CDR3: CSVEIYQGQGSYEQYF. The CDR3 DNA reads as TGCAGCGTTGAAATATATCAGGGGCAAGGATCCTACGAGCAGTACTTC.

The gene calls are TRBV2 and TRBJ1-2; D is ambiguous. Germline V gene lookup returns CDR1 SNHLY and CDR2 FYNNEI. The V end lost 7 bases, the J end lost 8 bases, and 14 bases lay between the germline ends. The CDR3 contains 12 residues. CDR3 sequence reads: CASTSLGNGYTF. CDR3 sequence (DNA): TGTGCCAGCACCAGTCTGGGAAACGGCTACACCTTC.

The V and J genes are TRBV12-2 and TRBJ1-1. TRBV12-2 is recorded as a pseudogene. This CDR3 is 15 amino acids long. The CDR3 spells CASRFNRRANTEAFF. The CDR3 DNA reads as TGTGCAAGTCGCTTCAACAGGAGGGCGAACACTGAAGCTTTCTTT.

The chain employs TRBV5-1 and TRBJ2-1, with D hard to call. The CDR3 runs 14 residues. The ends were cut back, 1 base at V and 10 bases at J, with 15 bases in the middle. Germline values: CDR1 SGHRS, CDR2 YFSETQ. For the CDR3, the DNA is TGCGCCAGCAGCTTGTCACTACAAGAGAACGAGCAGTTCTTC. Residues: CASSLSLQENEQFF.

The CDR3 region has the DNA TGTGCCAGCAGCCGACAGGGCAGCTCCTACAATGAGCAGTTCTTC. Residues: CASSRQGSSYNEQFF. The chain joins TRBV7-3 to TRBJ2-1; 7 nucleotides line up with TRBD1. This CDR3 comprises 15 residues. Germline-derived CDR1 and CDR2 are SGHTA and FQGTGA. The trim removed 5 bases at V and 0 bases at J, leaving 4 bases unmatched.

The rearrangement joins TRBV25-1 to TRBJ1-1, with D unclear. Trimming pared 10 bases from V and 8 bases from J, leaving 14 bases between. The CDR3 has 11 residues. The germline gives CDR1 MGHDK, CDR2 SYGVNS. In DNA, the CDR3 is TGTGCCACCAGATTAGACATAGAAGCTTTCTTT. Encoded protein: CATRLDIEAFF.

The chain combines TRBV5-1 with TRBJ2-7, with D possibly TRBD1 on 6 matching bases. Per the germline V gene, CDR1 is SGHRS and CDR2 is YFSETQ. V was cut by 4 bases and J by 4 bases, with 18 bases left in between. This CDR3 is built from 15 residues. CDR3 residues: CASSPRNKQGYEQYF. CDR3 sequence (DNA): TGCGCCAGCAGCCCCCGAAATAAACAGGGATACGAGCAGTACTTC.

V is TRBV7-2 and J is TRBJ2-7, with D tentatively TRBD1 (6 bases). Trimming took 5 bases from V and 5 from J, leaving 13 bases between them. Germline V CDR1 and CDR2: SGHTA, FQGNSA. CDR3 size: 13 residues. CDR3 protein: CASSVNRVNEQYF. The CDR3 DNA sequence: TGTGCCAGCAGCGTTAACAGGGTCAACGAGCAGTACTTC.

The chain combines TRBV4-2 with TRBJ2-3; a weak D match, TRBD2 (6 bases). The V end lost 0 bases, the J end lost 1 base, and 8 bases lay between the germline ends. Germline-derived CDR1 and CDR2 are LGHNA and YNFKEQ. The length of the CDR3 is 15 residues. Here the CDR3 reads CASSQDSGGTDTQYF. In nucleotides, the CDR3 is TGTGCCAGCAGCCAAGATAGCGGAGGCACAGATACGCAGTATTTT.